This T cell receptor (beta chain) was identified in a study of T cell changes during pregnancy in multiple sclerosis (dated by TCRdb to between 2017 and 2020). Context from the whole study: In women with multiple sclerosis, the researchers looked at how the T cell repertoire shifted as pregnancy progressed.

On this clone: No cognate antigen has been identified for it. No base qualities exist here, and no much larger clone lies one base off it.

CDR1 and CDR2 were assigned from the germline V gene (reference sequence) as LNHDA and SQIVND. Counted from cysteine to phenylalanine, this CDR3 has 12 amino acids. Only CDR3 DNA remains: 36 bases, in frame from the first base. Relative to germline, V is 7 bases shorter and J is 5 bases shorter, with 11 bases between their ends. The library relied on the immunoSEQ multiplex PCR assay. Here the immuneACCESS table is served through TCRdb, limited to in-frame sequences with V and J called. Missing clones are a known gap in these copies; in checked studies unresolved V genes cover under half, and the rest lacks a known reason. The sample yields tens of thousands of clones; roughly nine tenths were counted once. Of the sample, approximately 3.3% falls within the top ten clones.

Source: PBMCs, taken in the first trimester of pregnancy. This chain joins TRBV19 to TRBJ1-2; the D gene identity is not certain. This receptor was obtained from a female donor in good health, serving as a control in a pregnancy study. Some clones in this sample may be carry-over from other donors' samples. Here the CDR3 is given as CASTTDTYGYTF. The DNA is TGTGCCAGTACCACCGACACGTATGGCTACACCTTC. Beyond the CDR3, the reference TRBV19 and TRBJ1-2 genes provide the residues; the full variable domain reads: DGGITQSPKYLFRKEGQNVTLSCEQNLNHDAMYWYRQDPGQGLRLIYYSQIVNDFQKGDIAEGYSVSREKKESFPLTVTSAQKNPTAFYLCASTTDTYGYTFGSGTRLTVV.